The clone carrying this T cell receptor (beta chain) has a count of ten or more. The sample is drawn from a study of T cells in Graves' hyperthyroidism and ophthalmopathy. Turning to the study itself: Once the initial diagnosis was made, peripheral blood was obtained before any treatment.

What was amplified from RNA transcripts were TCR beta CDR3 regions. Researchers ran a first-round RT-PCR on the TCR CDR3 using the HTBI primer set. TCRdb recomputed calls from the multiplex PCR reads with MiXCR, one row per CDR3 protein. The data contain more than 500,000 distinct CDR3 sequences, around 16% of them singletons. The length of the CDR3 is 13 residues. The germline gives CDR1 SNHLY, CDR2 FYNNEI. V lost 7 bases and J 3 bases, leaving 10 bases between the germline ends. The sample was blood. The TCR sequence derives from a woman aged 25 to 45 with Graves' hyperthyroidism. The chain joins TRBV2 to TRBJ1-5; D ambiguous. CDR3 coding DNA: TGTGCCAGCACTTTCGAGGCCAATCAGCCCCAGCATTTT. Translation gives CASTFEANQPQHF. Complete variable domain (other parts from reference TRBV2 and TRBJ1-5): EPEVTQTPSHQVTQMGQEVILRCVPISNHLYFYWYRQILGQKVEFLVSFYNNEISEKSEIFDDQFSVERPDGSNFTLKIRSTKLEDSAMYFCASTFEANQPQHFGDGTRLSIL.